These 30 T cell receptor beta chains came from one sample sequenced in a study of T-cell memory formation after mild COVID-19. Each CDR3 protein is one row after TCRdb ran MiXCR on the 5' RACE reads. The data show 250,000 to 350,000 distinct CDR3 sequences, 15% to 20% seen once. The specimen was PBMCs or a T cell subset sorted from them (not recorded which). All receptors come from a man between 18 and 35 years old who had mild COVID-19 (a few samples of this study predate the infection). Cell type and time point are not known.

There are many counts of this clonotype. The rearrangement links TRBV7-6 to TRBJ2-1; D gene unclear. Trimming removed 8 bases from V and 10 bases from J, with 18 bases in between. The CDR3 is made up of 13 amino acids. The germline CDR1 and CDR2 sequences are SGHVS and FNYEAQ. The CDR3 spells CASARKGYYEQFF. The CDR3 DNA follows: TGTGCCAGCGCCCGAAAAGGGTATTACGAGCAGTTCTTC.

This clonotype came up a few times. The chain links TRBV28 to TRBJ2-5, with 7 bases matching TRBD1. V dropped 4 bases and J dropped 3; count of bases not matched to a gene: 5. CDR1 and CDR2 (germline): MDHEN, SYDVKM. CDR3 length equals 14 residues. The CDR3 nucleotides are TGTGCCAGCAGTTCACAGGGGACGGAAGAGACCCAGTACTTC. This gives the protein CASSSQGTEETQYF.

This chain uses TRBV12-3 or TRBV12-4 with TRBJ2-4; tentative D call: TRBD1 (5 bases). The ends were cut back, 4 bases at V and 0 bases at J, with 19 bases in the middle. This CDR3 is 18 amino acids long. The CDR3 is CASSSLTVGHLAKNIQYF. In DNA form, the CDR3 reads TGTGCCAGCAGTTCCCTGACGGTAGGACACTTAGCCAAAAACATTCAGTACTTC.

The chain is built from TRBV23-1 and TRBJ1-1; 8 bases are a match to TRBD1. TRBV23-1 is filed as an ORF, its function uncertain. There are 16 residues in the CDR3. The J segment lost 3 bases and the V segment lost 3 bases, leaving 9 bases of the junction unmatched. CDR3 protein: CASSQPTGGRDTEAFF. The CDR3, as DNA: TGCGCCAGCAGTCAGCCTACAGGGGGGAGGGACACTGAAGCTTTCTTT.

This clonotype was counted between two and nine times. The chain has TRBV4-3 and TRBJ1-1; D unresolved. This CDR3 region has 13 residues. Germline V gene sequence: CDR1 LGHNA, CDR2 YSLEER. V shed 0 bases and J shed 5 bases, with 7 bases lying between them. The chain's CDR3 is CASSQETGTEAFF. CDR3 bases: TGCGCCAGCAGCCAAGAAACGGGGACTGAAGCTTTCTTT.

The chain combines TRBV12-3 or TRBV12-4 with TRBJ1-6; D unresolved. CDR3 length equals 14 residues. The germline V and J ends were trimmed by 5 bases and 2 bases, with 7 bases remaining between them. Written as DNA, the CDR3 is TGTGCCAGCAGTCTGAGGGCCTATAATTCACCCCTCCACTTT. It is translated as CASSLRAYNSPLHF.

DNA for the CDR3: TGCGCCAGCAGCCTCTCACGTCAGGGGGCAAGTTTGGAGAGGACCACTGAAGCTTTCTTT. It codes for CASSLSRQGASLERTTEAFF. The chain carries TRBV5-1 and TRBJ1-1, with 8 bases aligning to TRBD1. Germline CDR1 is SGHRS and CDR2 is YFSETQ. CDR3 length: 20 residues. Trimming at V came to 4 bases and at J to 4 bases, leaving 24 bases not matched to a gene.

This clonotype turned up a few times. J is TRBJ1-2 and V is TRBV12-3 or TRBV12-4; no reliable D call. Trimming stripped 4 bases from V and 3 bases from J, with 6 bases between. The CDR3 extends over 12 amino acids. CDR3 region: CASSSQHYGYTF. CDR3 sequence (DNA): TGTGCCAGCAGTTCCCAACACTATGGCTACACCTTC.

This clonotype has a handful of counts. The chain joins TRBV5-1 to TRBJ1-1; 11 bases map to TRBD1. This CDR3 has 15 residues. Germline CDR1 SGHRS, CDR2 YFSETQ. V lost 1 base and J lost 4; bases outside the gene matches: 3. The CDR3 is CASSLWGTGGTEAFF. The CDR3 bases are TGCGCCAGCAGCTTGTGGGGGACAGGGGGCACTGAAGCTTTCTTT.

This clonotype showed up many times. The chain employs TRBV6-2 or TRBV6-3 and TRBJ2-7; possibly TRBD2 for D (5 bases). The CDR3 sequence is 14 residues long. Deletions cut 6 bases from V and 9 bases from J, with 21 bases between. Germline V gene sequence: CDR1 MNHEY, CDR2 SVGEGT. The CDR3 region is CASSLRTGLTAQYF. The CDR3 DNA reads as TGTGCCAGCAGCCTACGGACCGGACTGACGGCGCAGTACTTC.

The V and J genes are TRBV19 and TRBJ1-6; no clear D gene. CDR3 length: 14 amino acids. Germline-derived CDR1 and CDR2 are LNHDA and SQIVND (reference sequence). Trimming shortened V by 5 bases and J by 4 bases, and 9 bases separated the two germline ends. Here the CDR3 DNA reads TGTGCCAGTAGTTCCAGAGGGTATAATTCACCCCTCCACTTT. This translates into CASSSRGYNSPLHF.

The chain has TRBV18 and TRBJ1-5; no firm D call. The V and J ends lost 1 base and 7 bases respectively, with 11 bases between them. Germline CDR1 KGHSH, CDR2 LQKENI. There are 14 residues in the CDR3. The CDR3 loop reads CASSPQGTMQPQHF. CDR3 sequence (DNA): TGTGCCAGCTCACCACAGGGTACGATGCAGCCCCAGCATTTT.

This clonotype was counted between two and nine times. The V gene is TRBV29-1, the J gene TRBJ2-4; D possibly corresponds to TRBD2 (5 bases). Germline values: CDR1 SQVTM, CDR2 ANQGSEA. The CDR3 consists of 14 residues. Trimming pared 0 bases from V and 7 bases from J, leaving 13 bases between. CDR3 DNA sequence: TGCAGCGTTGAAGATGTCCGGGAAGGGAACATTCAGTACTTC. Encoded protein: CSVEDVREGNIQYF. Using reference TRBV29-1 and TRBJ2-4 for the parts outside the CDR3, the full variable domain is SAVISQKPSRDICQRGTSLTIQCQVDSQVTMMFWYRQQPGQSLTLIATANQGSEATYESGFVIDKFPISRPNLTFSTLTVSNMSPEDSSIYLCSVEDVREGNIQYFGAGTRLSVL.

The V call is TRBV9, the J call TRBJ1-6, with D perhaps matching TRBD1 (5 bases). This CDR3 region has 17 residues. Germline lookup yields CDR1 SGDLS and CDR2 YYNGEE. Trimming pared 4 bases from V and 8 bases from J, leaving 22 bases between. CDR3 loop: CASSSRATGTGDSPLHF. CDR3 sequence (DNA): TGTGCCAGCAGCTCCCGGGCCACCGGGACGGGAGATTCACCCCTCCACTTT.

The CDR3 loop reads CASSVAERGLGGELFF. In DNA form, the CDR3 reads TGTGCCAGCAGCGTAGCTGAGAGGGGGCTTGGCGGGGAGCTGTTTTTT. The gene calls are TRBV9 and TRBJ2-2; 7 nucleotides match TRBD1. CDR1 is SGDLS and CDR2 is YYNGEE in the germline V gene. This CDR3 is 16 amino acids long. The V and J ends lost 0 bases and 7 bases, in that order; junction bases with no gene match: 9.

The chain couples TRBV6-5 to TRBJ1-1; TRBD1 is a possible D gene (6 bases). The germline V gene has CDR1 MNHEY and CDR2 SVGAGI. Trimming removed 6 bases from V and 9 bases from J, with 17 bases in between. This CDR3 comprises 13 residues. Here the CDR3 reads CASSLGHRGKAFF. The CDR3 nucleotides are TGTGCCAGCAGCCTGGGACACCGTGGAAAAGCTTTCTTT.

This clonotype was observed a single time. Compared with germline, one end of the junction differs, possibly owing to a read error. This chain connects TRBV20-1 to TRBJ2-5; tentative D call: TRBD2 (7 bases). This CDR3 is built from 14 residues. Germline CDR1 is DFQATT and CDR2 is SNEGSKA (reference sequence). The CDR3 spells CSARGGGAQETQCF. The DNA for the CDR3 is TGCAGTGCTAGAGGTGGGGGGGCACAAGAGACCCAGTGCTTC.

This clonotype was detected only a few times. V gene TRBV5-1 combines with J gene TRBJ2-3, with D perhaps matching TRBD1 (6 bases). The CDR3 consists of 12 residues. Germline CDR1 is SGHRS and CDR2 is YFSETQ. The germline V and J ends were trimmed by 5 bases and 7 bases, with 11 bases remaining between them. The CDR3: CASRQQGNTQYF. The CDR3 DNA reads as TGCGCCAGCAGACAACAGGGTAATACGCAGTATTTT.

In this sample, this clonotype turned up many times. V gene TRBV5-1 combines with J gene TRBJ2-3; 10 nucleotides agree with TRBD2. After removal of 4 bases from V and 1 base from J, the junction contained 3 bases not matched to a gene. This CDR3 has 15 residues. CDR1 and CDR2 (germline): SGHRS, YFSETQ. Here the CDR3 reads CASSSTSGGTDTQYF. CDR3 bases: TGCGCCAGCAGCAGTACTAGCGGGGGCACAGATACGCAGTATTTT.

V gene TRBV4-1 combines with J gene TRBJ2-5; D perhaps matches TRBD1 (5 bases). V lost 4 bases, J lost 5 bases, and 14 bases lay in between. CDR1 is MGHRA and CDR2 is YSYEKL in the germline V gene. This CDR3 is 14 amino acids long. The CDR3 DNA reads as TGCGCCAGCAGCCGGACAAGTGTCGTTGAGACCCAGTACTTC. This translates into CASSRTSVVETQYF.

This clonotype was detected only once. The chain joins TRBV4-3 to TRBJ1-2; the D is unclear. This CDR3 has 16 amino acids. V was cut by 0 bases and J by 0 bases, with 11 bases left in between. Germline CDR1 LGHNA, CDR2 YSLEER. The CDR3 DNA sequence: TGCGCCAGCAGCCAAGATGAGGGCAGCGCTAACTATGGCTACACCTTC. Its translation is CASSQDEGSANYGYTF.

The sample holds many counts of this clonotype. The V call is TRBV6-5, the J call TRBJ2-2; tentative D call: TRBD1 (6 bases). The V gene lost 4 bases and the J gene lost 3 bases, with 15 bases spanning the gap. This CDR3 spans 16 amino acids. The germline V gene encodes CDR1 MNHEY and CDR2 SVGAGI. CDR3 sequence: CASSSGYRVDTGELFF. CDR3 nucleotide sequence: TGTGCCAGCAGTTCGGGGTACAGGGTTGACACCGGGGAGCTGTTTTTT.

The chain links TRBV21-1 to TRBJ1-6; no DNA check was done on the table's D call, TRBD1. TRBV21-1 has pseudogene status. The CDR3 is 12 residues long. DNA of the CDR3: TGTGCCAGCAGCAAGGGGCGTTCACCCCTCCACTTT. This gives the protein CASSKGRSPLHF.

This sequence joins TRBV7-2 and TRBJ2-1, with a weak D call TRBD1 (6 bases). The CDR3 has 13 amino acids. V was clipped by 4 bases and J by 9 bases, with 13 bases between them. CDR1 SGHTA and CDR2 FQGNSA come from the germline V gene. CDR3 coding DNA: TGTGCCAGCAGCTCAGGGACAATCTCTGAGCAGTTCTTC. Its protein is CASSSGTISEQFF.

For this clonotype: The junction departs from the called germline gene at one end, perhaps through a read error. CDR3 DNA: TGCAGCGTTGTGGCGGGGCCCGTACACTTC. Translation gives CSVVAGPVHF. This rearrangement joins TRBV29-1 to TRBJ2-5; D might be TRBD2 (6 bases). The CDR3 has 10 amino acids. Per germline, CDR1 SQVTM and CDR2 ANQGSEA.

The rearrangement joins TRBV2 to TRBJ2-5, with D possibly being TRBD2 (6 bases). V dropped 7 bases and J dropped 5 bases, with 14 bases sitting between them. The CDR3 length is 13 residues. CDR1 is SNHLY, CDR2 FYNNEI, per germline. The CDR3 sequence is CASTGEAKETQYF. CDR3 nucleotide sequence: TGTGCCAGCACTGGGGAGGCCAAGGAGACCCAGTACTTC.

The genes are TRBV7-3 and TRBJ2-5, with TRBD2 matching 11 bases. The V segment lost 6 bases and the J segment 7 bases; nucleotides outside the gene matches: 13. The CDR3 has 16 residues. From germline, CDR1 is SGHTA and CDR2 FQGTGA. CDR3 DNA: TGTGCCAGCAGGCCCGATAGCGGGGGGGCAGCGGCGACCCAGTACTTC. Its protein product is CASRPDSGGAAATQYF.

This clonotype was detected ten times or more. The V gene is TRBV5-1, the J gene TRBJ2-7; 8 bases line up with TRBD2. The CDR3 loop spans 15 amino acids. Trimming cost V 4 bases and J 2 bases; bases outside gene matches: 8. In germline, CDR1 is SGHRS, CDR2 YFSETQ. CDR3 region: CASSALAGSTYEQYF. The CDR3 DNA is TGCGCCAGCAGCGCCTTAGCGGGGAGTACCTACGAGCAGTACTTC.

In regard to this clonotype: An end of the junction differs from the germline gene, which may be a read error. The chain uses TRBV12-3 or TRBV12-4 and TRBJ1-1, with 7 bases aligning to TRBD1. This CDR3 has 14 amino acids. In DNA, the CDR3 is TGTTCCAGCCGAGGGGGCAGGGGAGTCACTGAAGCTTTCTTT. The encoded protein is CSSRGGRGVTEAFF.

This clonotype has ten or more counts. The chain links TRBV6-2 or TRBV6-3 to TRBJ2-7; D unresolved. CDR1 is MNHEY, CDR2 SVGEGT, per germline. V was shortened by 2 bases and J by 3 bases, with 2 bases between the two germline ends. The CDR3 has 11 residues. The CDR3: CASSYNYEQYF. The CDR3 nucleotides are TGTGCCAGCAGTTACAACTACGAGCAGTACTTC.